This T cell receptor beta chain was sequenced in a study of cytomegalovirus exposure and HLA in healthy donors. Findings of the study overall: The classifier was said to identify cytomegalovirus status with high specificity and sensitivity.

This clone was counted between two and nine times. Antigen specificity is unknown. In the PCR, 60 Vbeta and 13 Jbeta primers were used. The method was immunoSEQ multiplex PCR; TCRdb's version includes in-frame clones alone and lacks a portion of them. The data contain 85,000 to 130,000 clones, 9.5% to 13% of them singletons. The CDR3 has 14 amino acids. V dropped 7 bases and J dropped 6 bases, with 16 bases sitting between them. Germline loops: CDR1 MNHNS, CDR2 SASEGT. The sample was PBMCs. This TCR came from a man between 40 and 49 years old in good health and CMV-seropositive. The chain combines TRBV6-1 with TRBJ2-1; tentatively, D is TRBD2 (5 bases). The DNA of the CDR3 is TGTGCCAGCACTACGGGAACCCGCTCCAATGAGCAGTTCTTC. This codes for CASTTGTRSNEQFF.